These 20 T cell receptor beta chains were all obtained from the same sample, sequenced in a study of OX40 agonist ivuxolimab in advanced cancers. Repertoires were generated with immunoSEQ multiplex PCR, while TCRdb's copy carries only in-frame clones and drops some. The repertoire has nearly 55,000 clones, roughly four fifths of them found once; the top ten carry more than 1%. The source was CD4+ or CD8+ T cells sorted from blood, collected in a trial of the OX40 agonist ivuxolimab. The source of these receptors is an adult with an advanced solid tumor such as melanoma, head and neck, liver or kidney cancer.

V is TRBV7-2 and J is TRBJ2-7, with 11 bases fitting TRBD1. This CDR3 spans 14 amino acids. Trimming cost V 5 bases and J 5 bases; bases outside gene matches: 5. Looked up from germline, CDR1 is SGHTA and CDR2 is FQGNSA. In DNA form, the CDR3 reads TGTGCCAGCAGCCGCCGGGACAGGGGGAACGAGCAGTACTTC. Translated: CASSRRDRGNEQYF. The variable domain in full, with the rest retrieved from reference TRBV7-2 and TRBJ2-7, is GAGVSQSPSNKVTEKGKDVELRCDPISGHTALYWYRQSLGQGLEFLIYFQGNSAPDKSGLPSDRFSAERTGGSVSTLTIQRTQQEDSAVYLCASSRRDRGNEQYFGPGTRLTVT.

The J gene is TRBJ1-1, the V gene TRBV5-1; the D gene is possibly TRBD1 (6 bases). V lost 4 bases, J lost 7 bases, and 17 bases lay in between. Germline V CDR1 and CDR2: SGHRS, YFSETQ. The CDR3 has 14 amino acids. The CDR3 region has the DNA TGCGCCAGCAGCGCCTTGGGGGGCGGAGGTGAAGCTTTCTTT. This codes for CASSALGGGGEAFF.

The genes are TRBV6-5 and TRBJ1-1; weak D call: TRBD1 (5 bases). The CDR3 is made up of 16 amino acids. The germline V gene encodes CDR1 MNHEY and CDR2 SVGAGI. V was pared by 4 bases and J by 0 bases, with 15 bases between. The CDR3 loop reads CASSSDLDSMNTEAFF. The CDR3 DNA reads TGTGCCAGCAGTTCCGACCTCGACAGTATGAACACTGAAGCTTTCTTT.

A single count supports this clone. The gene calls are TRBV9 and TRBJ1-1; 12 bases map to TRBD1. V gave up 2 bases and J gave up 5 bases; unmatched junction bases: 4. Germline V gene data show CDR1 as SGDLS and CDR2 as YYNGEE. The CDR3 totals 15 residues. CDR3 coding DNA: TGTGCCAGCAGCGTGGGGACAGGGGGCGCGACTGAAGCTTTCTTT. Translating it yields CASSVGTGGATEAFF.

V usage is TRBV27 and J usage is TRBJ1-1, with D perhaps matching TRBD1 (6 bases). The germline V gene encodes CDR1 MNHEY and CDR2 SMNVEV (reference sequence). The CDR3 spans 15 residues. V was trimmed by 6 bases and J by 2 bases, leaving 16 bases between them. In nucleotides, the CDR3 is TGTGCCAGCAGCCCGGACAGCGGGGCAAACACTGAAGCTTTCTTT. The encoded protein is CASSPDSGANTEAFF.

The rearrangement links TRBV6-5 to TRBJ1-1, with a weak D call TRBD1 (5 bases). The CDR3 consists of 13 residues. Germline-derived CDR1 and CDR2 are MNHEY and SVGAGI. Trimming pared 5 bases from V and 8 bases from J, leaving 15 bases between. The CDR3 spells CASSVNSGLEAFF. The DNA of the CDR3 is TGTGCCAGCAGTGTGAATTCGGGGCTAGAAGCTTTCTTT.

The chain recombines TRBV2 with TRBJ1-6; D ambiguous. V shed 5 bases and J shed 7 bases, with 9 bases lying between them. Germline CDR1 SNHLY, CDR2 FYNNEI. The CDR3 has 13 residues. The CDR3 spells CASSTTGNSPLHF. The CDR3 DNA sequence: TGTGCCAGCAGTACTACGGGAAATTCACCCCTCCACTTT.

This clone was seen a handful of times. This chain connects TRBV14 to TRBJ2-5; perhaps TRBD2 as D (6 bases). Germline lookup yields CDR1 SGHDN and CDR2 FVKESK. V was clipped by 3 bases and J by 5 bases, with 16 bases between them. This CDR3 is built from 15 residues. For the CDR3, the DNA is TGTGCCAGCAGCCAGTACAGGAGGGAGTCGGAGACCCAGTACTTC. Encoded protein: CASSQYRRESETQYF.

The chain couples TRBV28 to TRBJ2-6; D unclear. Trimming removed 6 bases at V and 2 bases at J, with 11 bases between. Germline V lookup: CDR1 MDHEN, CDR2 SYDVKM. The CDR3 contains 15 residues. The CDR3 protein is CASRSTSTGANVLTF. For the CDR3, the DNA is TGTGCCAGCAGGTCTACAAGTACTGGGGCCAACGTCCTGACTTTC.

The rearrangement links TRBV10-2 to TRBJ2-6; D tentatively fits TRBD1 or TRBD2 (5 bases each). The CDR3 extends over 14 amino acids. CDR1 is WSHSY, CDR2 SAAADI, per germline. V lost 9 bases and J 0 bases, leaving 9 bases between the germline ends. CDR3 DNA sequence: TGCGCCAGTTCAGGGAGCTCTGGGGCCAACGTCCTGACTTTC. Protein product: CASSGSSGANVLTF.

This sequence joins TRBV16 and TRBJ2-3; no firm D call. This CDR3 comprises 13 residues. The germline CDR1 and CDR2 sequences are KGHSY and FQNENV. Deletions cut 1 base from V and 4 bases from J, with 6 bases between. CDR3 coding DNA: TGTGCCAGCAGCCAATTTTCAGCAGATACGCAGTATTTT. Amino acids: CASSQFSADTQYF.

The rearrangement uses TRBV29-1 and TRBJ2-7, with D perhaps TRBD1 (5 bases). Germline CDR1 SQVTM, CDR2 ANQGSEA. V was trimmed by 4 bases and J by 2 bases, leaving 15 bases between them. This CDR3 comprises 14 residues. CDR3 nucleotides: TGCAGCGTTGGTTGGGTCAGGGTTCCCTACGAGCAGTACTTC. Protein product: CSVGWVRVPYEQYF.

This chain connects TRBV4-1 to TRBJ2-1; D may correspond to TRBD1 or TRBD2 (5 bases each). Germline CDR1 reads MGHRA; CDR2 reads YSYEKL. The V end lost 0 bases, the J end lost 6 bases, and 15 bases lay between the germline ends. The CDR3 has 16 amino acids. CDR3 in amino acids: CASSQDQGRRSNEQFF. As DNA, the CDR3 is TGCGCCAGCAGCCAAGATCAGGGACGGCGGTCCAATGAGCAGTTCTTC.

The sample holds one count of this clone. The rearrangement links TRBV19 to TRBJ2-1, with 9 bases fitting TRBD1. CDR3 length: 15 residues. The V gene's germline CDR1 is LNHDA and CDR2 SQIVND (reference sequence). With V trimmed by 5 bases and J by 6 bases, 8 bases remained unmatched. Written as DNA, the CDR3 is TGTGCCAGTAGTGACAGGGGGAGGATACTCAATGAGCAGTTCTTC. Translation: CASSDRGRILNEQFF. The full variable domain, completed using reference TRBV19 and TRBJ2-1, is DGGITQSPKYLFRKEGQNVTLSCEQNLNHDAMYWYRQDPGQGLRLIYYSQIVNDFQKGDIAEGYSVSREKKESFPLTVTSAQKNPTAFYLCASSDRGRILNEQFFGPGTRLTVL.

This chain uses TRBV28 with TRBJ1-2; TRBD1 is a possible D gene (5 bases). V lost 3 bases, J lost 5 bases, and 28 bases lay in between. The CDR3 covers 19 residues. From germline, CDR1 is MDHEN and CDR2 SYDVKM. The CDR3 bases are TGTGCCAGCAGTTTCCCCCTCGGCAGGGTCTTTATGGGGGATTATGGCTACACCTTC. It specifies CASSFPLGRVFMGDYGYTF.

This clone was seen only a few times. This chain joins TRBV5-6 and TRBJ2-6; D may correspond to TRBD1 or TRBD2 (6 bases each). Looked up from germline, CDR1 is SGHDT and CDR2 is YYEEEE. The CDR3 has 16 residues. Trimming cost V 1 base and J 3 bases, with 11 bases left between them. CDR3 protein: CASSLRGLGGANVLTF. The CDR3 bases are TGTGCCAGCAGCTTGCGGGGGCTTGGTGGGGCCAACGTCCTGACTTTC.

The table lists this clone with a few counts. This chain connects TRBV7-2 to TRBJ2-7; D might be TRBD2 (6 bases). Trimming left V 0 bases short and J 1 base short, with 13 bases between. In germline, CDR1 is SGHTA, CDR2 FQGNSA. The CDR3 extends over 16 amino acids. The chain's CDR3 is CASSLAAGTPSYEQYF. The CDR3 DNA reads as TGTGCCAGCAGCTTAGCCGCGGGGACCCCTTCCTACGAGCAGTACTTC.

This chain uses TRBV7-9 with TRBJ1-1, with TRBD1 identical over 8 bases. Germline-derived CDR1 and CDR2 are SEHNR and FQNEAQ (reference sequence). The CDR3 has 17 amino acids. V lost 1 base and J lost 3; bases outside the gene matches: 10. The CDR3 bases are TGTGCCAGCAGCTTAGGAGGACAGGGTCTTTTAGACACTGAAGCTTTCTTT. Protein: CASSLGGQGLLDTEAFF.

The chain recombines TRBV18 with TRBJ2-5, with D perhaps TRBD1 (5 bases). This CDR3 comprises 13 residues. V was trimmed by 5 bases and J by 1 base, leaving 8 bases between them. The germline CDR1 and CDR2 sequences are KGHSH and LQKENI. Here the CDR3 DNA reads TGTGCCAGCTCAATAGACAGCCAAGAGACCCAGTACTTC. The encoded protein is CASSIDSQETQYF.

The chain employs TRBV7-2 and TRBJ2-7; 8 bases agree with TRBD1. The CDR3 is made up of 13 amino acids. The germline V gene encodes CDR1 SGHTA and CDR2 FQGNSA. V was pared by 5 bases and J by 5 bases, with 5 bases of the junction left unmatched. The CDR3 region is CASSEDRVHEQYF. CDR3 nucleotide sequence: TGTGCCAGCAGCGAGGACAGGGTCCACGAGCAGTACTTC.